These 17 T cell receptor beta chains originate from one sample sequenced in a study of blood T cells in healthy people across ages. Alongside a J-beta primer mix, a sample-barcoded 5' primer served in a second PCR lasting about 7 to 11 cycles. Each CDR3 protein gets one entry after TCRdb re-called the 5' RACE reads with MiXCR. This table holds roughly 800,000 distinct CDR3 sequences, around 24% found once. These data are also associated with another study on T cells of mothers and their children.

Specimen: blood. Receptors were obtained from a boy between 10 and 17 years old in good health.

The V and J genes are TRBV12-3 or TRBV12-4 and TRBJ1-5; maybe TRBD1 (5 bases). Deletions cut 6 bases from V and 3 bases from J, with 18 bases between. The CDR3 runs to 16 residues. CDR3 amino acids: CASRRGPEIFNQPQHF. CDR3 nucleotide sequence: TGTGCCAGCAGGCGGGGACCCGAAATTTTCAATCAGCCCCAGCATTTT.

The CDR3 region has the DNA TGCAGTGCTAAGGGAGGGATTGGGGGGTTAGCGGGAAACACCATATATTTT. Translation gives CSAKGGIGGLAGNTIYF. The V gene is TRBV20-1, the J gene TRBJ1-3; TRBD1 is a possible D gene (5 bases). Germline V gene sequence: CDR1 DFQATT, CDR2 SNEGSKA (reference sequence). There are 17 residues in the CDR3. Trimming removed 4 bases at V and 4 bases at J, with 23 bases between.

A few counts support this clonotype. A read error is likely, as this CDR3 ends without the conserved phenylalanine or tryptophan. CDR3 sequence reads: CAISEVRWANYGYTL. The CDR3 nucleotides read TGTGCCATCAGTGAGGTTCGGTGGGCTAACTATGGCTACACCCTC. V is TRBV10-3 and J is TRBJ1-2, with D hard to call. Trimming stripped 2 bases from V and 0 bases from J, with 10 bases between. Germline loops: CDR1 ENHRY, CDR2 SYGVKD. The CDR3 covers 15 residues.

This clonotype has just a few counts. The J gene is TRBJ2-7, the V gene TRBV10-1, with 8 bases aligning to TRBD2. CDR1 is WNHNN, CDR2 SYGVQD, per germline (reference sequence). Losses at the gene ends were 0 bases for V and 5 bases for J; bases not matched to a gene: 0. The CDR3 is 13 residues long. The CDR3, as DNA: TGCGCCAGCAGTGAGTCTAGCGGGAACGAGCAGTACTTC. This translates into CASSESSGNEQYF.

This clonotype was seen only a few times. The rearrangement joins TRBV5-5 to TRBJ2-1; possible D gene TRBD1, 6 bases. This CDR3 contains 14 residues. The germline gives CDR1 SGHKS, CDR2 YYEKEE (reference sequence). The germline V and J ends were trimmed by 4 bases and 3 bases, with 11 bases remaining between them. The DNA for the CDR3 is TGTGCCAGCAGCCCCGACAGGTTCTACAATGAGCAGTTCTTC. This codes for CASSPDRFYNEQFF.

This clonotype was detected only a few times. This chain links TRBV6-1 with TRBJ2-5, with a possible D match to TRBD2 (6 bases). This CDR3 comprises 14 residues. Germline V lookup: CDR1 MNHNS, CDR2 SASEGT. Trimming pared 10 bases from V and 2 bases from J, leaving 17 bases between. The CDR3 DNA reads TGTGCCAACCGAGGGCGGGGTTGGCAAGAGACCCAGTACTTC. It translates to CANRGRGWQETQYF.

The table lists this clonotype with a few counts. CDR3 sequence reads: CASGTRQAKNIQYF. DNA for the CDR3: TGTGCCAGCGGAACTCGACAGGCCAAAAACATTCAGTACTTC. The chain links TRBV2 to TRBJ2-4, with D perhaps TRBD1 (5 bases). The length of the CDR3 is 14 residues. The V gene's germline CDR1 is SNHLY and CDR2 FYNNEI. V was cut by 8 bases and J by 1 base, with 12 bases left in between.

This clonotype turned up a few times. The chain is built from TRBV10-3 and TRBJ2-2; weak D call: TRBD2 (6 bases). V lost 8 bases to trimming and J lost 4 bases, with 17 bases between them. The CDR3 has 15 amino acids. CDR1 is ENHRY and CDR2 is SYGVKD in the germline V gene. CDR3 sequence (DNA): TGTGCCATCGGGGGGACGGGTCCTGGCACCGGGGAGCTGTTTTTT. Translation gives CAIGGTGPGTGELFF.

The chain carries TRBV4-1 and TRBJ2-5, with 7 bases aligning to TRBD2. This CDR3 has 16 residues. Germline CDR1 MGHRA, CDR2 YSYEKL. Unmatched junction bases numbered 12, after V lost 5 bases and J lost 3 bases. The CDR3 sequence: CASSWGRSSGEETQYF. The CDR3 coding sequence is TGCGCCAGCAGCTGGGGACGTTCTAGCGGTGAAGAGACCCAGTACTTC.

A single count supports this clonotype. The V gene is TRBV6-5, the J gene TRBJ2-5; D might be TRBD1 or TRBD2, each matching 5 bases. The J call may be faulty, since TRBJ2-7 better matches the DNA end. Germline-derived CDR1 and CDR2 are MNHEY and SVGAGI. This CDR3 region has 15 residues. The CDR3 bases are TGTGCCAGCAGTTACACCGGGACCAAAAACTACGAGCAGTACTTC. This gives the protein CASSYTGTKNYEQYF.

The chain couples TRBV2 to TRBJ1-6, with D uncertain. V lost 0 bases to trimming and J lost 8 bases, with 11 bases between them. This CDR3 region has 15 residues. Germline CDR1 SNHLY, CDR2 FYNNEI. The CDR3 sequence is CASSEAEGRDSPLHF. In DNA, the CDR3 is TGTGCCAGCAGTGAAGCGGAGGGTCGGGATTCACCCCTCCACTTT.

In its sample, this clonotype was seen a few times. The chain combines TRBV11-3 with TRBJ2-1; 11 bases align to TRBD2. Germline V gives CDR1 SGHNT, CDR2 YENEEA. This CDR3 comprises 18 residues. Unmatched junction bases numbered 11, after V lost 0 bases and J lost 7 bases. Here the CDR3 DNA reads TGTGCCAGCAGCTTAGATCAGGGTGGGACTAGCGGTATTAATGAGCAGTTCTTC. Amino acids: CASSLDQGGTSGINEQFF.

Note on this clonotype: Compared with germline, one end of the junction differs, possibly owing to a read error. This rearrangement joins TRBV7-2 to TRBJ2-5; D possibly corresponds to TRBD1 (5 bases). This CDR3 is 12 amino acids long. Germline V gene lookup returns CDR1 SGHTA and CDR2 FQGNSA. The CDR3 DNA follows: TGTGCCAGCAGCTACTCACAGGAGATCCAGTACTTC. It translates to CASSYSQEIQYF.

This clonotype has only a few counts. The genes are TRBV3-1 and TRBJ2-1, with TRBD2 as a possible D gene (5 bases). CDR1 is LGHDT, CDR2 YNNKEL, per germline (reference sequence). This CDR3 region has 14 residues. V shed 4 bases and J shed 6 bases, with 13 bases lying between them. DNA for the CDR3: TGTGCCAGCAGCCCCGGAGGCAGTCGCAATGAGCAGTTCTTC. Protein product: CASSPGGSRNEQFF.

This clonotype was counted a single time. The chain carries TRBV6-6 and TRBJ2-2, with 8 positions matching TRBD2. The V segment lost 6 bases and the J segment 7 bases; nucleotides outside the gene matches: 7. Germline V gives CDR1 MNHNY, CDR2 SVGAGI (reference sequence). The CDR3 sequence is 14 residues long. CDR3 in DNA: TGTGCCAGCAGCCCGGGGGGGGCGAACGGGGAGCTGTTTTTT. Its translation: CASSPGGANGELFF.

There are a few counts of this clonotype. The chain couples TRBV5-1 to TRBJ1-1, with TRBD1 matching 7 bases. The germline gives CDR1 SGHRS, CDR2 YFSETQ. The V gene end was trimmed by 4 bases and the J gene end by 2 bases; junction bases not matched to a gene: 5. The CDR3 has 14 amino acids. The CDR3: CASSPDRINTEAFF. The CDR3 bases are TGCGCCAGCAGCCCGGACAGGATTAACACTGAAGCTTTCTTT.

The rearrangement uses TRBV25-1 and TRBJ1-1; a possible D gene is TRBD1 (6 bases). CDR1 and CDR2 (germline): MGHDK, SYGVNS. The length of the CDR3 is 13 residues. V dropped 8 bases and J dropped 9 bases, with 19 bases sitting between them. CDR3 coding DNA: TGTGCCAGCCTCATCCAAGAGGGGGTAAAAGCTTTCTTT. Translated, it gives CASLIQEGVKAFF.